This T cell receptor beta chain comes out of a study of T cell responses to AZD1222 COVID-19 vaccine. Concerning this clone itself: Its antigen is as yet unknown.

Profiled with immunoSEQ multiplex PCR; TCRdb holds only in-frame clones, not every one. This repertoire shows approximately 100,000 clones, roughly 87% found once; its top ten account for 16%. CDR1 and CDR2 from the germline V gene are SGHRS and YFSETQ. This CDR3 comprises 14 residues. The V gene end was trimmed by 7 bases and the J gene end by 7 bases; junction bases not matched to a gene: 7. Whole-study findings and limits: Spike regions recognized by vaccine-associated CD4 TCRs spanned the protein, led by 160-218 and 743-854. It was only a handful of AZD1222 recipients who were seropositive at baseline. Among the donors, most were white British and more were female, and clonal diversity was possibly underestimated.

This sequence originates from an adult in good health. The rearrangement joins TRBV5-1 to TRBJ1-6; 8 bases line up with TRBD1. Material: peripheral blood, obtained on day 0 of AZD1222 vaccination. CDR3 nucleotides: TGCGCCAGCGACCCGGACAGGGTGAATTCACCCCTCCACTTT. Translated: CASDPDRVNSPLHF.